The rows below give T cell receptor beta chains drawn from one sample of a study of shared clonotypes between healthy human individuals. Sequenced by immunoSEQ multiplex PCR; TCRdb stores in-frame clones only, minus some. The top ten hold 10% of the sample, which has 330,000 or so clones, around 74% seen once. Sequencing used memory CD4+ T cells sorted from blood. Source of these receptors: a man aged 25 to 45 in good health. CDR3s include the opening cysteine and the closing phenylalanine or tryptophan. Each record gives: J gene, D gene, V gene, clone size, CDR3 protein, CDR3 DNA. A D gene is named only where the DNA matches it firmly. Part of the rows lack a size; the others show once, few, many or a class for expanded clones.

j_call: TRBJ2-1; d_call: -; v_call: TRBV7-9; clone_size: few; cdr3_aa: CASSLFDTSYNEQFF; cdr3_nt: TGTGCCAGCAGCTTGTTTGATACCTCCTACAATGAGCAGTTCTTC
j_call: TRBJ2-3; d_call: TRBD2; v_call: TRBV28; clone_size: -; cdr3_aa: CASTRGLAPDTQYF; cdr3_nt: TGTGCCAGCACCCGGGGACTAGCCCCAGATACGCAGTATTTT
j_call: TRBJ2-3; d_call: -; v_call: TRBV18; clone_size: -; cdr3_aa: CASSPSDTDTQYF; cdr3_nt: TGTGCCAGCTCACCGAGCGACACAGATACGCAGTATTTT
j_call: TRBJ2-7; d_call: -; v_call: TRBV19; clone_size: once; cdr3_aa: CASSIAQPPYEQYF; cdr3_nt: TGTGCCAGTAGTATCGCTCAGCCGCCCTACGAGCAGTACTTC
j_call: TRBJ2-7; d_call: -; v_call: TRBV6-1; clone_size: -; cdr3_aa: CASSEPISEQYF; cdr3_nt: TGTGCCAGCAGTGAACCTATCTCCGAGCAGTACTTC
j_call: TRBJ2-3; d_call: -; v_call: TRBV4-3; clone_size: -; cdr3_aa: CASSQDVFAGTDTQYF; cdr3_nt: TGCGCCAGCAGCCAAGATGTGTTTGCAGGCACAGATACGCAGTATTTT
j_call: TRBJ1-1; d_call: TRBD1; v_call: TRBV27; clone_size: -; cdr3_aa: CASSHRDRDFGAFF; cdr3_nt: TGTGCCAGCAGTCATCGGGACAGAGACTTCGGGGCTTTCTTT
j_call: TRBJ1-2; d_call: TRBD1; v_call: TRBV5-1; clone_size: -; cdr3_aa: CASSTGQLNYGYTF; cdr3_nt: TGCGCCAGCAGCACGGGACAGCTTAACTATGGCTACACCTTC
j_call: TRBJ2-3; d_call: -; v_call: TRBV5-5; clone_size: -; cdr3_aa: CASSLGVPRTDTQYF; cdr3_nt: TGTGCCAGCAGCCTTGGGGTCCCCCGCACAGATACGCAGTATTTT
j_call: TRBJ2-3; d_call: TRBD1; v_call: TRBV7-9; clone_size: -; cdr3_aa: CASSSTRGSTDTQYF; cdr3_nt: TGTGCCAGCAGCTCGACCAGGGGGAGCACAGATACGCAGTATTTT
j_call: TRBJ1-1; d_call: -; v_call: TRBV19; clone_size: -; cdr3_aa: CASSSRLLNTEAFF; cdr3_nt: TGTGCCAGTAGTTCCCGACTGTTGAACACTGAAGCTTTCTTT
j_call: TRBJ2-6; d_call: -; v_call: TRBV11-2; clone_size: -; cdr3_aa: CASSFATPGANVLTF; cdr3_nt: TGTGCCAGCAGCTTTGCGACACCTGGGGCCAACGTCCTGACTTTC
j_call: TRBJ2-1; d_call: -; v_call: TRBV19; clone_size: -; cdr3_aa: CASHPHSGGTTDNEQFF; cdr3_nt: TGTGCCAGTCATCCGCATAGCGGTGGTACTACTGACAATGAGCAGTTCTTC
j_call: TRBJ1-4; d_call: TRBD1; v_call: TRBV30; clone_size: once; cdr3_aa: CAWGQGGEKLFF; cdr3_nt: TGTGCCTGGGGACAGGGCGGTGAAAAACTGTTTTTT
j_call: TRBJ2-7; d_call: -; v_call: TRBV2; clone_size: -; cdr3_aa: CASSVPGLGEDNYEQYF; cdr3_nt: TGTGCCAGCAGTGTCCCGGGCCTCGGAGAGGACAACTACGAGCAGTACTTC
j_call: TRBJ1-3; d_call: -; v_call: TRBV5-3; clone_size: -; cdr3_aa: CARSLDRASGNTIYF; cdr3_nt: TGTGCCAGAAGTTTAGACAGAGCATCTGGAAACACCATATATTTT
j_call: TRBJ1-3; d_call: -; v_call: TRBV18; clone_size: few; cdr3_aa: CASSEVGLSGNTIYF; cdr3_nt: TGTGCCAGCTCCGAAGTGGGCCTCTCTGGAAACACCATATATTTT
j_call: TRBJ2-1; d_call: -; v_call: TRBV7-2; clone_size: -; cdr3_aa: CASSLRVASDNEQFF; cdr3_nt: TGTGCCAGCAGCTTACGAGTAGCGTCAGACAATGAGCAGTTCTTC
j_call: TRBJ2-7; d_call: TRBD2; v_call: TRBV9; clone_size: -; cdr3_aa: CASSVYGLAGEAVGHEQYF; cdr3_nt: TGTGCCAGCAGCGTTTACGGACTAGCGGGGGAAGCGGTGGGGCACGAGCAGTACTTC
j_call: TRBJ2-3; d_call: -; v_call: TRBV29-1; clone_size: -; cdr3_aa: CSGERVTDTQYF; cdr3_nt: TGCAGCGGAGAGCGGGTCACAGATACGCAGTATTTT
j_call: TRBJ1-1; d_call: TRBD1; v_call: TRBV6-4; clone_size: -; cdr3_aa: CASSERTGYTEAFF; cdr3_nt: TGTGCCAGCAGTGAGAGGACAGGGTATACTGAAGCTTTCTTT
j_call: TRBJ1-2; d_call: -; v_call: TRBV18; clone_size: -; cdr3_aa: CASSPGSYGYTF; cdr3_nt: TGTGCCAGCTCACCAGGAAGTTATGGCTACACCTTC
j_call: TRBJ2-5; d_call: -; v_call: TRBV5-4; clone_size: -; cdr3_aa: CASSSSMDGETQYF; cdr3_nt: TGTGCCAGCAGCTCCAGTATGGATGGCGAGACCCAGTACTTC
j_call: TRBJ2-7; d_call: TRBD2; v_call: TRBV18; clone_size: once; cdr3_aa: CASSAGGDYEQYF; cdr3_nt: TGTGCCAGCTCAGCGGGGGGGGACTACGAGCAGTACTTC
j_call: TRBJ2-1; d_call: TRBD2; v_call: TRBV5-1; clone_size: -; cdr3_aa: CASSLAPSGRSSYNEQFF; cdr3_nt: TGCGCCAGCAGCTTGGCCCCTAGCGGGAGAAGCTCCTACAATGAGCAGTTCTTC
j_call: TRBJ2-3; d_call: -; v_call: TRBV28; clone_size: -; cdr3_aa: CASSVQVQHTDTQYF; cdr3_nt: TGTGCCAGCAGTGTACAGGTCCAACACACAGATACGCAGTATTTT
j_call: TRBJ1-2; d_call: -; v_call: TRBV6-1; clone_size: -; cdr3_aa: CASSEAFGTLRGYTF; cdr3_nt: TGTGCCAGCAGTGAAGCCTTCGGGACCTTGCGGGGCTACACCTTC
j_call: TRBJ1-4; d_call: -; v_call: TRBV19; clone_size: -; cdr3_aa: CASRVSTDPRGRREKLFF; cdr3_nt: TGTGCCAGCCGCGTAAGCACTGACCCCCGGGGGAGGCGTGAAAAACTGTTTTTT
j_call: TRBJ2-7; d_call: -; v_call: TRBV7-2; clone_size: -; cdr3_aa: CASSLDPGSYEQYF; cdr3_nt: TGTGCCAGCAGCTTAGACCCAGGCTCCTACGAGCAGTACTTC
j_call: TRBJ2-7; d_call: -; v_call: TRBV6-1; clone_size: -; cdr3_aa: CASTEGGVSSYEQYF; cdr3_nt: TGTGCCAGCACCGAAGGGGGAGTCAGCTCCTACGAGCAGTACTTC
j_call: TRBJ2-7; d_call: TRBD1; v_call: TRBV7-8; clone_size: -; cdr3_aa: CASSFGTGISYEQYF; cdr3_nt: TGTGCCAGCAGCTTTGGGACAGGGATCTCCTACGAGCAGTACTTC
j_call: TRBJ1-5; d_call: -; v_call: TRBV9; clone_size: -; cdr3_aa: CASSVDPTANQPQHF; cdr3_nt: TGTGCCAGCAGCGTAGATCCGACAGCGAATCAGCCCCAGCATTTT